Included here is one TCR beta chain sequence, with context. What this receptor recognizes is not known. No base quality values were provided; no much bigger clone lies one nucleotide off. TCR CDR3 regions were amplified from genomic DNA by multiplex PCR using the deep immunoSEQ assay. Extracted genomic DNA from each cell subset was spread evenly across all wells of several immunoSEQ 96-well plates, with each plate serving as a replicate. For sorted subsets, about 210 ng of genomic DNA, equivalent to around 31,000 T cell genomes, went into each replicate PCR. Purified libraries were measured with a Qubit 3.0 fluorometer, size-checked on a Bioanalyzer 2100, and measured again with the KAPA Library Quantification kit. A separate single-read 150-cycle Illumina NextSeq 550 flow cell was used to sequence each immunoSEQ 96-well plate. The study's processing was this. Because the immunoSEQ output held only junctional sequences and lacked quality scores, the filtering could not match the filtering applied to full-length reads. Sequences were annotated with PyIR, a Python wrapper for IgBLAST v1.9, and V/J genes and CDR3 were assigned using IMGT germline references. Any read was removed if the V/J assignment was weak (E-value above 1e-6), the CDR3 was missing, or the read contained stop codons, out-of-frame junctions, or ambiguous translated residues. A V3J clonotype was defined by an identical inferred V gene, J gene, and CDR3 amino acid sequence. Percentage overlap between repertoires was computed as shared unique clonotypes divided by the size of the smaller repertoire. Repertoire richness was assessed with RTK rarefaction, the Chao1 estimator, and Recon v2.1 estimates of unobserved clonotypes. Generation probabilities for all TCRbeta clonotypes obtained by the gDNA method from four donors were computed using OLGA. TCRdb mirrors the immuneACCESS table, restricted to in-frame sequences. Some clones are absent from its copies; in checked studies, under half trace to an unresolved V gene, and the reason for the others is unknown. The V and J calls and clone size are taken from that table; D and trimming were inferred from the DNA. In all, the sample holds roughly 1,600,000 clones, and around 98.5% of those were seen once. The top ten clones comprise over 0.3% of the sample.

The donors were healthy, HIV-negative adults with no recently reported acute infections or vaccinations. All donors were Caucasian adults living in Nashville, Tennessee, USA. Magnetic negative selection was used to enrich CD4+ T cells, after which naive cells were positively selected on CD45RA and the negative fraction became the memory subset. Blood was collected by leukapheresis, and PBMCs were isolated by Ficoll-Histopaque density gradient centrifugation and then cryopreserved in liquid nitrogen vapor phase. Analytical flow cytometry was used to check the purity and quantity of each magnetically sorted T cell population. From each sorted fraction, genomic DNA was isolated and quantified by UV absorbance on a Nanodrop 2000c. The CDR1 and CDR2 encoded by the germline V gene are ENHRY and SYGVKD. There are 15 amino acids in the CDR3, from cysteine to phenylalanine inclusive. The entry retains the CDR3 DNA only, 45 bases that are in frame from base 1. V gives up 3 bases and J gives up 3 bases, and the segment between their germline ends measures 11 bases.

The data were obtained in a study of shared clonotypes between healthy human individuals (dated by TCRdb to about 2020). With respect to the entire study: Three men and two women, aged 18 to 49 years, made up the cohort. For each donor, three plates each were used for CD4 naive and CD4 memory, two plates were used for CD8 naive, and one plate was used for CD8 memory. To estimate repertoire size and how much clonotypes are shared between individuals, the study performed deep sequencing of blood TCR repertoires from a few healthy adults. To increase sequencing depth and limit assay-specific biases, TCR repertoire library preparation and sequencing were carried out by different laboratories using diverse techniques. Between about 0.85 and 9.5 billion PBMCs per donor were obtained by leukapheresis.

What the research found in general, with its limitations: About 5% of naive CD4, 3% to 3.5% of naive CD8, about 2.1% of memory CD4, and more than 0.35% of memory CD8 clonotypes were shared across several donors. Based on pairwise subsampling, the degree of clonotype sharing among donors was expected to be affected by sequencing depth. Rarefaction of sorted-subset datasets indicated incomplete sequencing despite the large sequencing depth. Sampling was limited to blood, and TCR repertoires in tissue likely differ from TCR repertoires in blood. Compared with non-shared clonotypes, the clonotypes found in all four sorted-subset donors had higher generation probabilities. Estimated clonotype richness was generally larger for naive than for memory subsets. The small number of donors limited the genetic and exposure-history diversity represented.

Recombination connected TRBV10-3 to TRBJ2-2; the D gene cannot be resolved beyond TRBD1 or TRBD2, each matching 5 bases. The clonotype was recovered from a man aged 30 to 39 in good health. Sequenced sample: naive CD4+ T cells sorted from blood. Reading the label with the study, this specimen's cell subset or site is: CD45RA+ positively selected. The nucleotide sequence reads as follows: TGTGCCATCAGTGACGGACACGGGGACACCGGGGAGCTGTTTTTT. Its protein product is CAISDGHGDTGELFF.